One T cell receptor (beta chain) is described in this entry. J was trimmed by 6 bases and V by 5 bases; bases with no gene match: 10. The CDR3 runs 15 residues. Germline assignment: CDR1 SGHTA and CDR2 FQGNSA. The authors' processing: Counts of nucleated cells, estimated from reference gene primer amplification, were obtained. Profiled with immunoSEQ multiplex PCR; TCRdb holds only in-frame clones, not every one. The D gene and trimming were derived from the DNA, and the V and J assignments and clone size from that table. In the table there are about 260,000 clones, roughly 90% of which are singletons. The data derive from a study of blood T cell repertoires in COVID-19. Whole-study context: Samples taken during acute and convalescent COVID-19 were collected in the United States, Italy and Spain. T cells, B-cell-depleted T cells, or PBMCs provided the cDNA or gDNA that served as material.

The sequence was collected from a man aged 30 to 39 with active or convalescent COVID-19. The sample was peripheral blood. The chain couples TRBV7-2 to TRBJ1-2; 9 positions match TRBD1. CDR3 sequence reads: CASSPSQGASHGYTF. The CDR3 DNA sequence: TGTGCCAGCAGCCCATCACAGGGGGCGAGTCATGGCTACACCTTC.